Detailed here is one TCR beta chain. This sample stems from a study of T-cell reconstitution after alpha-beta-depleted transplantation in children. Unique molecular identifiers were built into the TCRbeta library. TCRdb independently ran MiXCR on the PCR reads; one entry per CDR3 protein. The sample shows about 980,000 distinct CDR3 sequences, roughly 29% of them seen only once. The input for sequencing was PBMCs, mostly from graft donor cells, taken 360 days after TCRalphabeta/CD19-depleted stem cell transplant. The source of this sequence is a boy younger than two who had a stem cell transplant for SCID, so the T cells may come from the graft donor.

CDR3 bases: TGTGCCAGCAGCTTACGGTGGCCATACACCGGGGAGCTGTTTTTT. It specifies CASSLRWPYTGELFF. The chain employs TRBV7-9 and TRBJ2-2; no reliable D call. This CDR3 region has 15 residues. V lost 2 bases to trimming and J lost 3 bases, with 10 bases between them. Germline assignment: CDR1 SEHNR and CDR2 FQNEAQ (reference sequence). The whole variable domain, remainder taken from reference TRBV7-9 and TRBJ2-2, is DTGVSQNPRHKITKRGQNVTFRCDPISEHNRLYWYRQTLGQGPEFLTYFQNEAQLEKSRLLSDRFSAERPKGSFSTLEIQRTEQGDSAMYLCASSLRWPYTGELFFGEGSRLTVL.